This T cell receptor (beta chain) was sequenced in a study of OX40 agonist ivuxolimab in advanced cancers. Study information: Given to patients was ivuxolimab, an agonistic anti-OX40 (CD134) antibody. Patients in the trial were receiving intravenous ivuxolimab every 2 weeks, at doses of 0.01 to 10 mg/kg. Study-wide findings and caveats: It was not determined which antigens were specifically recognized by the peripheral T cells that had undergone clonal expansion. On average, CD8+ T cells showed a greater number of expanded clones than CD4+.

The assay was immunoSEQ multiplex PCR, and TCRdb's table has in-frame clones only and misses some. The repertoire holds roughly 77,000 clones, over 75% seen once, with approximately 4.6% in the top ten. On this clone: Its antigen is unidentified.

Germline V gene sequence: CDR1 MNHEY, CDR2 SMNVEV (reference sequence). V was cut by 5 bases and J by 3 bases, with 11 bases left in between. The CDR3 runs to 14 residues. This sequence was found in an adult with an advanced solid tumor such as melanoma, head and neck, liver or kidney cancer. The V call is TRBV27, the J call TRBJ2-1, with D possibly matching TRBD1 (6 bases). Source: CD4+ or CD8+ T cells sorted from blood, taken in a trial of the OX40 agonist ivuxolimab. Here the CDR3 DNA reads TGTGCCAGCAGTCCGACAGGATTCTACAATGAGCAGTTCTTC. Translation gives CASSPTGFYNEQFF.